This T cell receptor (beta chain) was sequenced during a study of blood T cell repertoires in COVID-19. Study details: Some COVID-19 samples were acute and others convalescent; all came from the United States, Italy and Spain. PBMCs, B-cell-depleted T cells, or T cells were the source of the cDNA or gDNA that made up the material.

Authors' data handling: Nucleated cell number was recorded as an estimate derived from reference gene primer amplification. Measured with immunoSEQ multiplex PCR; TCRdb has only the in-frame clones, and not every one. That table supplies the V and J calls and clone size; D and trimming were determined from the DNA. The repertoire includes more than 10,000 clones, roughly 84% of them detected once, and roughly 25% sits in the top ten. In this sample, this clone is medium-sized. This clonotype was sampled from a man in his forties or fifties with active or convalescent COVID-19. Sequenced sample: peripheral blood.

The CDR3 loop reads CASQRFQGPSYEQYF. The DNA of the CDR3 is TGTGCCAGCCAACGATTTCAGGGGCCCTCCTACGAGCAGTACTTC. The chain has TRBV7-8 and TRBJ2-7, with TRBD1 as a possible D gene (6 bases). The CDR3 is made up of 15 amino acids. Germline lookup yields CDR1 SGHVS and CDR2 FQNEAQ. V was trimmed by 8 bases and J by 0 bases, leaving 17 bases between them. Combining the CDR3 with reference TRBV7-8 and TRBJ2-7 gives the whole variable domain GAGVSQSPRYKVAKRGQDVALRCDPISGHVSLFWYQQALGQGPEFLTYFQNEAQLDKSGLPSDRFFAERPEGSVSTLKIQRTQQEDSAVYLCASQRFQGPSYEQYFGPGTRLTVT.